This TCR beta chain was sequenced in a study of blood T cell repertoires in COVID-19. Sequencing was performed with immunoSEQ multiplex PCR; in TCRdb, only in-frame clones are kept and a portion is missing. The sample includes some 80,000 clones, around 79% of them seen just once. This CDR3 is 16 amino acids long. The germline V and J ends were trimmed by 0 bases and 7 bases, with 14 bases remaining between them. Germline V lookup: CDR1 SGDLS, CDR2 YYNGEE. The chain carries TRBV9 and TRBJ1-6; TRBD1 might be the D (6 bases). The receptor comes from an elderly woman with active or convalescent COVID-19. Sample: peripheral blood. The CDR3 sequence is CASSVDRDGVNSPLHF. CDR3 nucleotide sequence: TGTGCCAGCAGCGTAGACAGGGACGGGGTGAATTCACCCCTCCACTTT.